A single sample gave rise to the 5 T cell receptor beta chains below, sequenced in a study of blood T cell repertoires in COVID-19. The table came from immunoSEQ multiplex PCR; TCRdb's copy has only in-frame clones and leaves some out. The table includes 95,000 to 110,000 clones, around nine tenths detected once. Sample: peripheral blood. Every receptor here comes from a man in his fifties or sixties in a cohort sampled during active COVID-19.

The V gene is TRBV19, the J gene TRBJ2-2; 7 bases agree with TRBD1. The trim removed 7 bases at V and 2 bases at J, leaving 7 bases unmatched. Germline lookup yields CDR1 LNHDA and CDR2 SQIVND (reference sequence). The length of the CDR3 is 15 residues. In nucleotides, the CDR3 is TGTGCCAGTAAAGAGGGGGCATCAAACACCGGGGAGCTGTTTTTT. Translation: CASKEGASNTGELFF.

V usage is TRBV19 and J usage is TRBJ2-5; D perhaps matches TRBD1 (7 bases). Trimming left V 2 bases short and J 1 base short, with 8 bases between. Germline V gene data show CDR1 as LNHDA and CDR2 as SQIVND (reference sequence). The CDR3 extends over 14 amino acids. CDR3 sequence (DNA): TGTGCCAGTAGTATACAGGGGGGCCAAGAGACCCAGTACTTC. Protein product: CASSIQGGQETQYF.

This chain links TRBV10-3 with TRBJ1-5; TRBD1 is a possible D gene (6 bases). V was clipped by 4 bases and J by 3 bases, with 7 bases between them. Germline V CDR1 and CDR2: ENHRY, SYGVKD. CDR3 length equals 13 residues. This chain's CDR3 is CAISGTDNQPQHF. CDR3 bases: TGTGCCATCAGTGGGACAGACAATCAGCCCCAGCATTTT.

The CDR3 protein is CASKTTLLLVNYGYTF. CDR3 bases: TGTGCCAGCAAGACGACTTTACTCCTAGTTAACTATGGCTACACCTTC. V gene TRBV28 combines with J gene TRBJ1-2; no reliable D call. The CDR3 extends over 16 amino acids. V was pared by 7 bases and J by 1 base, with 19 bases between. Germline loops: CDR1 MDHEN, CDR2 SYDVKM.

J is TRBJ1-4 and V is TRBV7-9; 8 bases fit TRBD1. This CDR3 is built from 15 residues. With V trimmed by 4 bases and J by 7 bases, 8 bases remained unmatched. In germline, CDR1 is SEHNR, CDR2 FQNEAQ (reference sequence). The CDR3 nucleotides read TGTGCCAGCAGCTCGATCGACAGGGGTGGTGAAAAACTGTTTTTT. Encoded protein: CASSSIDRGGEKLFF.